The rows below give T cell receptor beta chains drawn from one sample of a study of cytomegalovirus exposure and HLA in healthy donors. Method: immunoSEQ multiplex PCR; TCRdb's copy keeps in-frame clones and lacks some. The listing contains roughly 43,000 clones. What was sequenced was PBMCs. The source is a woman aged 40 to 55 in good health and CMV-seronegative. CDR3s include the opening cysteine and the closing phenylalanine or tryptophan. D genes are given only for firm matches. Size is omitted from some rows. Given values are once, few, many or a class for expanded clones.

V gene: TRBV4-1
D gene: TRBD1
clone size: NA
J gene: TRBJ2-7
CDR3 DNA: TGCGCCAGCAGCCAAGGACAGGGCGACGAGCAGTACTTC
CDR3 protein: CASSQGQGDEQYF

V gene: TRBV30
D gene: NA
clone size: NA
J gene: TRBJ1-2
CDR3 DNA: TGTGCCTGGAGTGTAGCCAGGGCCCTTCTTATGTTC
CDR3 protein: CAWSVARALLMF

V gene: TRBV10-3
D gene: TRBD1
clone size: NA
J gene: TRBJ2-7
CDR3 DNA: TGTGCCATCACTCCCATGACAGGGGGGGGTTACGAGCAGTACTTC
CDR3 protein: CAITPMTGGGYEQYF

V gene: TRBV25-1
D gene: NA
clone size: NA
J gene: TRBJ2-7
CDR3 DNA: TGTGCCAGCATCCCCCCGGGAAGCTACGAGCAGTACTTC
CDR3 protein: CASIPPGSYEQYF

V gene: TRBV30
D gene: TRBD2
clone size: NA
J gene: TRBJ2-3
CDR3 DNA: TGTGCCTGGAGTGTAAGTAGAAGCGGGAGTACAGATACGCAGTATTTT
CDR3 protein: CAWSVSRSGSTDTQYF

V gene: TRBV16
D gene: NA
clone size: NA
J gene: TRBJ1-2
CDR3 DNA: TGTGCCAGCAGCCAATCAGCGGGGGTAACTAACTATGGCTACACCTTC
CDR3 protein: CASSQSAGVTNYGYTF

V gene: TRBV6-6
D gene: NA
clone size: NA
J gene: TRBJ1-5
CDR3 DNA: TGTGCCAGCAGGCGTGACGGGGGAAGTAATCAGCCCCAGCATTTT
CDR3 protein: CASRRDGGSNQPQHF

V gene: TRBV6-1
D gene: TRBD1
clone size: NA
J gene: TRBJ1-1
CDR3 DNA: TGTGCCAGCAGTGGTGGGATGCAGGGGGCTTGGACTGAAGCTTTCTTT
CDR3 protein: CASSGGMQGAWTEAFF

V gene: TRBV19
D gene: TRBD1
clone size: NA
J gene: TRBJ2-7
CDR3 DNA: TGTGCCAGTATTGACAGGGGTGGCGAGCAGTACTTC
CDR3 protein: CASIDRGGEQYF

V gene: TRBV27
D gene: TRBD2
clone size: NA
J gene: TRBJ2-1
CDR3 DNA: TGTGCCAGCAGTTCCCCACAGCGGGAGGGGGATGAGCAGTTCTTC
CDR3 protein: CASSSPQREGDEQFF

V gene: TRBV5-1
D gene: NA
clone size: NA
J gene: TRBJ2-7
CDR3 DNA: TGCGCCAGCAGATTGTCTAGGGACTCTACCTACGAGCAGTACTTC
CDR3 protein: CASRLSRDSTYEQYF

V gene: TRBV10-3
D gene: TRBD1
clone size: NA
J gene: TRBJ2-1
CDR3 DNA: TGTGCCATCAACAGGGGTCCTGAAGACAATGAGCAGTTCTTC
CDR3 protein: CAINRGPEDNEQFF

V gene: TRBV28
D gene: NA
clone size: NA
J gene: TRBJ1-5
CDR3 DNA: TGTGCCAGCAGTAGTCCGACAGGCAATGCGCAGCCCCAGCATTTT
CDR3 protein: CASSSPTGNAQPQHF

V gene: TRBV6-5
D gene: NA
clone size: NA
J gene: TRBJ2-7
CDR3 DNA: TGTGCCAGCAGTTACGAAAGTGTCAGCGCCTACGAGCAGTACTTC
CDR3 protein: CASSYESVSAYEQYF

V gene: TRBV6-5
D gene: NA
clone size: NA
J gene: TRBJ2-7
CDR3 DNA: TGTGCCAGCAGTTACTCCTACCTCTACGAGCAGTACTTC
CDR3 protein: CASSYSYLYEQYF

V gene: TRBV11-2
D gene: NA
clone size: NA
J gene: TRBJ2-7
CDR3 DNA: TGTGCCAGCAGCCAAGAGGGGGCTAGCGCAGACGAGCAGTACTTC
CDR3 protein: CASSQEGASADEQYF

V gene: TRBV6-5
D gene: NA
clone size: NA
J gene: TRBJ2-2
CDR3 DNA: TGTGCCAGCAGTTACCGGACTAGGAGGGGGTCTGGGGAGCTGTTTTTT
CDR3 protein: CASSYRTRRGSGELFF

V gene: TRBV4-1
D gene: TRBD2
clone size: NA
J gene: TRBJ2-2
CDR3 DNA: TGCGCCAGCAGCCGAACGGGACTAGCGGGAATCACCGGGGAGCTGTTTTTT
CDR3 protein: CASSRTGLAGITGELFF

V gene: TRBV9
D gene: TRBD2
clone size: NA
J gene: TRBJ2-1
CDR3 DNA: TGTGCCAGCAGCGTAGGGGGGACTAGCGGGAACAATGAGCAGTTCTTC
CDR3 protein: CASSVGGTSGNNEQFF

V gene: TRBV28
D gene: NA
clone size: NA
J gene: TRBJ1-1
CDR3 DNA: TGTGCCAGCACAGGGAAGACTGAAGCTTTCTTT
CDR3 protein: CASTGKTEAFF

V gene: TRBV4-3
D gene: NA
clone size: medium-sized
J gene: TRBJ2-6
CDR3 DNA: TGCGCCAGCAGCCAAGGGGCTTTCACTTCTGGGGCCAACGTCCTGACTTTC
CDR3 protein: CASSQGAFTSGANVLTF

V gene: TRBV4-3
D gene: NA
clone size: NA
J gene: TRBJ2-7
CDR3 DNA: TGCGCCAGCAGCCAAGATTGGGGAGCCTCCTACGAGCAGTACTTC
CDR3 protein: CASSQDWGASYEQYF

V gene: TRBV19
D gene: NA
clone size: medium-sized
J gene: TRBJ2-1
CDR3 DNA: TGTGCCAGTAGTTCCCCCGCGGATGAGCAGTTCTTC
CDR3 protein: CASSSPADEQFF

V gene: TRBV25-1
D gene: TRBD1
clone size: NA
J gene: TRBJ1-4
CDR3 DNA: TGTGCCAGCAGTGCCCCTTACAAGACAGGGCGGGGAAAACTGTTTTTT
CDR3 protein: CASSAPYKTGRGKLFF

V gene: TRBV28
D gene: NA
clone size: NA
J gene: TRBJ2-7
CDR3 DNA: TGTGCCAGCAGCACAGGGTCCGCCTACGAGCAGTACTTC
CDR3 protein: CASSTGSAYEQYF

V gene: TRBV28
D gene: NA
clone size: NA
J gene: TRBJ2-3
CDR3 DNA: TGTGCCAGCAGCACCACTGATAGGGGGACAGATACGCAGTATTTT
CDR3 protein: CASSTTDRGTDTQYF

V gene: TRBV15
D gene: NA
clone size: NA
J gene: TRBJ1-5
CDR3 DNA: TGTGCCACCAGCAGAGATCTAGGGGATCCCCAGCATTTT
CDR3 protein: CATSRDLGDPQHF

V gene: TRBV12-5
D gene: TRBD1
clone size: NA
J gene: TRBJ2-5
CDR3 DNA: TGTGCTAGTGGTCCCGGGACAGGGGGCGCGTGGGAGACCCAGTACTTC
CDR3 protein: CASGPGTGGAWETQYF

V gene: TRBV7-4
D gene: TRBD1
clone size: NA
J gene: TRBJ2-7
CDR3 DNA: TGTGCCAGCAGCTTAGTAGTTTCCGGGACAGTCGAGCAGTACTTC
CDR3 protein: CASSLVVSGTVEQYF

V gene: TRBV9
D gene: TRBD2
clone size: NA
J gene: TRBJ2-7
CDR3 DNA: TGTGCCAGCAGCGTAGATGGACTAGCGGTCTACGAGCAGTACTTC
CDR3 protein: CASSVDGLAVYEQYF

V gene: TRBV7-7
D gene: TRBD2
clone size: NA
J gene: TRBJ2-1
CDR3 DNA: TGTGCTAGCAGCTTAGGACTAGCGGTTGGGGTTGAGCAGTTCTTC
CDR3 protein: CASSLGLAVGVEQFF

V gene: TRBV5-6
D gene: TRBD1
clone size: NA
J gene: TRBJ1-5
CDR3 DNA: TGTGCCAGCACCAGGCGGGACAGAGACAATCAGCCCCAGCATTTT
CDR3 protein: CASTRRDRDNQPQHF

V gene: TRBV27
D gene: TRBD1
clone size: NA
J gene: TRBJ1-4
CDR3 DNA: TGTGCCAGCAGTTCAAGACAGGGGGCGGGTGAAAAACTGTTTTTT
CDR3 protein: CASSSRQGAGEKLFF

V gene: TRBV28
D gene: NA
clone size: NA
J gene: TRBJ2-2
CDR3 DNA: TGTGCCAGCAGTTCAATAGCGAGCGCGAACACCGGGGAGCTGTTTTTT
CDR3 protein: CASSSIASANTGELFF

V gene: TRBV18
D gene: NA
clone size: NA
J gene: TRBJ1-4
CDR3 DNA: TGTGCCAGCTCACCGGACAATAACAGTGAAAAACTGTTTTTT
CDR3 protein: CASSPDNNSEKLFF

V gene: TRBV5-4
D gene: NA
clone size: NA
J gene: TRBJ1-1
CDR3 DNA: TGTGCCAGCAGCTTGACGCTTCAGGAAAACACTGAAGCTTTCTTT
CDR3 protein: CASSLTLQENTEAFF

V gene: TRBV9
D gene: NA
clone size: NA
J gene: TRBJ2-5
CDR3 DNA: TGTGCCAGCAGCGTTAACCTAGCGCCCCAAGAGACCCAGTACTTC
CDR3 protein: CASSVNLAPQETQYF

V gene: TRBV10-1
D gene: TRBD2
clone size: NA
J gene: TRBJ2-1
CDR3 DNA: TGCGCCAGCAAGTTTCTAGCGGGGCTTCCCGACAATGAGCAGTTCTTC
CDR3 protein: CASKFLAGLPDNEQFF

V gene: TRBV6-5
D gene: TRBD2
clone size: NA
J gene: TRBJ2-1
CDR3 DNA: TGTGCCAGCAGTTACTCCGGACTAGCCTACAATGAGCAGTTCTTC
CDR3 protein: CASSYSGLAYNEQFF

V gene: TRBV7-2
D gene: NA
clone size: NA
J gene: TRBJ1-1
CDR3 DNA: TGTGCCAGCAGCTTCAGGGATTTGAACACTGAAGCTTTCTTT
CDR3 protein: CASSFRDLNTEAFF

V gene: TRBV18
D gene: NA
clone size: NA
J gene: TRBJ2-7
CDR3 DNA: TGTGCCAGCTCGCCGAGCGAGGCGGGCCGGTCCGAGCAGTACTTC
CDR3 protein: CASSPSEAGRSEQYF

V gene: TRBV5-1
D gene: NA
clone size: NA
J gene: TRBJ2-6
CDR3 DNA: TGCGCCAGCAGCTTGGGACAGGTCTCTGGGGCCAACGTCCTGACTTTC
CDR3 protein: CASSLGQVSGANVLTF

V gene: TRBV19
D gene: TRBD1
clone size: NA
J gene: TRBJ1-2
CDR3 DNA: TGTGCCAGTAGTATCTCAGGGGGCGTCTATGGCTACACCTTC
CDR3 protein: CASSISGGVYGYTF

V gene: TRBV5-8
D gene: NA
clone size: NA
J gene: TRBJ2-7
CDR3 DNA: TGTGCCAGCAGCTTCGGCGGATCCTACGAGCAGTACTTC
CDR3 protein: CASSFGGSYEQYF

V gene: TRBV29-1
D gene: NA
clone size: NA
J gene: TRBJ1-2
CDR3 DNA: TGCAGCGTCCCCCAAAGGCAGGGAGCGGGAGGCTACACCTTC
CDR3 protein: CSVPQRQGAGGYTF

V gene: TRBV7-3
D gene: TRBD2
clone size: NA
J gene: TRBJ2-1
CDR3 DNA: TGTGCCAGCAGCTCCGGACTAGGCTCCTACAATGAGCAGTTCTTC
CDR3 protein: CASSSGLGSYNEQFF

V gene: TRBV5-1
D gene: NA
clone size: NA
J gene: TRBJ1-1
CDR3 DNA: TGCGCCAGCGCCGGGGATATGAACACTGAAGCTTTCTTT
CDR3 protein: CASAGDMNTEAFF